The 30 T cell receptor beta chains in this list originate from one sample, sequenced in a study of Ad26.COV2.S vaccination and SARS-CoV-2 variants. The repertoire was sequenced with immunoSEQ multiplex PCR; TCRdb's copy has only in-frame clones and lacks some. In the table there are about 330,000 clones, roughly 90% of which are singletons. Treatment specified: around 19 received Ad26.COV2.S at low or high dose, single or two shots; about 5 received placebo; per-sample allocation not given. The investigators took samples on day 63 after the first vaccine or placebo injection. The input for sequencing was peripheral blood, taken in a trial of Ad26.COV2.S vaccine versus placebo. The receptor set was obtained from a person aged 18-65 years who received the Ad26.COV2.S COVID-19 vaccine or a placebo.

This rearrangement joins TRBV5-6 to TRBJ1-2, with D possibly matching TRBD1 (5 bases). The V end lost 2 bases, the J end lost 7 bases, and 15 bases lay between the germline ends. Germline V gives CDR1 SGHDT, CDR2 YYEEEE. The CDR3 has 14 residues. DNA of the CDR3: TGTGCCAGCAGCTTATACCTAGGTAGGGGTGGCTACACCTTC. Its translation is CASSLYLGRGGYTF.

J is TRBJ2-3 and V is TRBV9; 9 bases are shared with TRBD2. V dropped 4 bases and J dropped 3; count of bases not matched to a gene: 9. The CDR3 runs 16 residues. The germline gives CDR1 SGDLS, CDR2 YYNGEE. DNA for the CDR3: TGTGCCAGCAGCTTTAGCGGGAGATGGCCAACAGATACGCAGTATTTT. As protein: CASSFSGRWPTDTQYF.

This chain uses TRBV5-1 with TRBJ2-2; D is unclear. Looked up from germline, CDR1 is SGHRS and CDR2 is YFSETQ. V lost 0 bases and J 3 bases, leaving 9 bases between the germline ends. The CDR3 length is 15 residues. The CDR3 DNA sequence: TGCGCCAGCAGCTTGGCCGTGACGTACACCGGGGAGCTGTTTTTT. Translating it yields CASSLAVTYTGELFF.

The J gene is TRBJ2-2, the V gene TRBV6-6; weak D call: TRBD1 (5 bases). The CDR3 contains 16 residues. With 8 bases removed from V and 6 bases from J, the gap between germline ends came to 22 bases. Per germline, CDR1 MNHNY and CDR2 SVGAGI (reference sequence). In nucleotides, the CDR3 is TGTGCCAGCTACGGAAGGAAGGGGCACCCACCCGGGGAGCTGTTTTTT. Protein sequence: CASYGRKGHPPGELFF.

V gene TRBV28 combines with J gene TRBJ1-1, with D possibly matching TRBD1 (5 bases). CDR3 size: 14 residues. The V gene lost 8 bases and the J gene lost 1 base, with 14 bases spanning the gap. CDR1 MDHEN and CDR2 SYDVKM come from the germline V gene. The chain's CDR3 is CASRRNRPNTEAFF. The CDR3 DNA follows: TGTGCCAGCCGGAGGAACAGGCCGAACACTGAAGCTTTCTTT.

V is TRBV4-3 and J is TRBJ2-3, with D tentatively TRBD1 (6 bases). Germline CDR1 reads LGHNA; CDR2 reads YSLEER. The CDR3 is made up of 15 amino acids. V was cut by 4 bases and J by 0 bases, with 11 bases left in between. The CDR3 reads CASSPGDASTDTQYF. In DNA form, the CDR3 reads TGCGCCAGCAGCCCAGGGGACGCGAGCACAGATACGCAGTATTTT.

The chain recombines TRBV5-4 with TRBJ1-2; no definite D call. In germline, CDR1 is SGHNT, CDR2 YYREEE (reference sequence). V was clipped by 5 bases and J by 4 bases, with 15 bases between them. This CDR3 is built from 14 residues. The CDR3 protein is CASRRFGNGYGYTF. CDR3 in DNA: TGTGCCAGCAGGCGGTTCGGGAATGGCTATGGCTACACCTTC.

The chain links TRBV6-5 to TRBJ1-2; unclear D gene. Trimming took off 4 bases at V and 8 bases at J, with 11 bases between the two ends. Germline V gives CDR1 MNHEY, CDR2 SVGAGI. The CDR3 covers 12 residues. CDR3 residues: CASSLGPSGYTF. The DNA of the CDR3 is TGTGCCAGCAGTTTAGGACCGAGCGGCTACACCTTC.

The chain joins TRBV4-3 to TRBJ2-5; 8 bases align to TRBD2. The germline V gene has CDR1 LGHNA and CDR2 YSLEER. Trimming cost V 1 base and J 2 bases; bases outside gene matches: 6. The CDR3 has 16 residues. The CDR3 DNA follows: TGCGCCAGCAGCCAAGTTTTTCGGGGGGGGCAAGAGACCCAGTACTTC. Residues: CASSQVFRGGQETQYF.

This chain joins TRBV10-3 and TRBJ2-5; TRBD2 matches 13 bases. Per the germline V gene, CDR1 is ENHRY and CDR2 is SYGVKD. This CDR3 region has 17 residues. With 2 bases clipped from V and 1 base from J, the junction kept 4 bases outside the gene matches. CDR3 in DNA: TGTGCCATCAGTGAGCCCGGGACTAGCGGGGCCCAAGAGACCCAGTACTTC. Protein product: CAISEPGTSGAQETQYF.

The chain employs TRBV28 and TRBJ2-5, with D perhaps TRBD1 (5 bases). V gave up 6 bases and J gave up 5 bases, with 16 bases separating them. CDR1 is MDHEN and CDR2 is SYDVKM in the germline V gene. The CDR3 length is 14 residues. In DNA form, the CDR3 reads TGTGCCAGCAGCAGGGAAGGGGTTTTGGAGACCCAGTACTTC. This translates into CASSREGVLETQYF.

The chain combines TRBV27 with TRBJ1-1; 9 nucleotides line up with TRBD1. This CDR3 contains 13 residues. Germline CDR1 and CDR2: MNHEY and SMNVEV (reference sequence). V shed 1 base, J shed 11 bases, and the junction held 5 bases outside the gene matches. Here the CDR3 DNA reads TGTGCCAGCAGTTTATTTGGGGACAGGGCGGCTTTCTTT. Translated: CASSLFGDRAAFF.

The chain links TRBV10-3 to TRBJ2-1; TRBD2 matches at 9 bases. Looked up from germline, CDR1 is ENHRY and CDR2 is SYGVKD. The CDR3 extends over 13 amino acids. The trim removed 10 bases at V and 4 bases at J, leaving 5 bases unmatched. In DNA form, the CDR3 reads TGTGCCACCTGGGCGGGGGGGTACAATGAGCAGTTCTTC. As protein: CATWAGGYNEQFF.

This chain connects TRBV29-1 to TRBJ2-3; possible D gene TRBD1, 7 bases. The CDR3 consists of 16 residues. Germline CDR1 reads SQVTM; CDR2 reads ANQGSEA. The V end was cut by 5 bases, the J end by 0 bases, with 18 bases between. The CDR3 bases are TGCAGCGTTCCAGGGGGGTTTTTGTTGAGCACAGATACGCAGTATTTT. As protein: CSVPGGFLLSTDTQYF.

This chain uses TRBV6-1 with TRBJ1-2; a weak D match, TRBD1 (6 bases). Germline assignment: CDR1 MNHNS and CDR2 SASEGT. V was pared by 4 bases and J by 1 base, with 16 bases between. The CDR3 runs 16 residues. The CDR3 spells CASSVNFQGSNYGYTF. Written as DNA, the CDR3 is TGTGCCAGCAGTGTTAACTTCCAGGGGAGTAACTATGGCTACACCTTC.

This chain joins TRBV28 and TRBJ1-2; the D is unclear. The V end was cut by 7 bases, the J end by 0 bases, with 9 bases between. The germline V gene has CDR1 MDHEN and CDR2 SYDVKM. This CDR3 has 13 amino acids. The CDR3 sequence is CASKGSTNYGYTF. The CDR3 nucleotides read TGTGCCAGCAAGGGCAGTACTAACTATGGCTACACCTTC.

The V call is TRBV7-8, the J call TRBJ2-5; D is unresolved. The germline CDR1 and CDR2 sequences are SGHVS and FQNEAQ. The CDR3 sequence is 13 residues long. The V gene lost 4 bases and the J gene lost 3 bases, with 9 bases spanning the gap. The CDR3 sequence: CASSSRMKETQYF. CDR3 nucleotide sequence: TGTGCCAGCAGCTCCCGCATGAAAGAGACCCAGTACTTC.

The rearrangement uses TRBV27 and TRBJ1-6; D is perhaps TRBD1 (5 bases). V was clipped by 5 bases and J by 6 bases, with 17 bases between them. The CDR3 runs to 16 residues. Germline-derived CDR1 and CDR2 are MNHEY and SMNVEV (reference sequence). The CDR3 DNA sequence: TGTGCCAGCAGTCCCTCCTCTTGGGGGTTTAATTCACCCCTCCACTTT. Protein sequence: CASSPSSWGFNSPLHF.

The J gene is TRBJ2-3, the V gene TRBV25-1; D remains unclear. CDR3 length equals 13 residues. Germline V CDR1 and CDR2: MGHDK, SYGVNS. Trimming shortened V by 7 bases and J by 1 base, and 9 bases separated the two germline ends. The CDR3 sequence: CASTTQGTDTQYF. For the CDR3, the DNA is TGTGCCAGCACAACGCAGGGCACAGATACGCAGTATTTT.

V usage is TRBV7-9 and J usage is TRBJ2-1; 7 bases agree with TRBD1. Germline trimming cut 5 bases from V and 9 bases from J; bases unmatched to any gene: 7. Germline V gives CDR1 SEHNR, CDR2 FQNEAQ (reference sequence). There are 13 residues in the CDR3. As DNA, the CDR3 is TGTGCCAGCAGCCTATCCGACAGGGCTGAGCAGTTCTTC. It yields the protein CASSLSDRAEQFF.

This sequence joins TRBV10-3 and TRBJ2-5; 7 nucleotides match TRBD1. Germline CDR1 reads ENHRY; CDR2 reads SYGVKD. The CDR3 has 17 amino acids. V dropped 2 bases and J dropped 5; count of bases not matched to a gene: 14. This CDR3 reads CAISEGEGASRWETQYF. The CDR3 DNA reads TGTGCCATCAGTGAGGGCGAGGGGGCAAGCCGTTGGGAGACCCAGTACTTC.

The rearrangement joins TRBV11-2 to TRBJ1-5; no firm D call. CDR1 and CDR2 (germline): SGHAT, FQNNGV. V shed 1 base and J shed 2 bases, with 6 bases lying between them. The CDR3 is 14 amino acids. The CDR3 nucleotides read TGTGCCAGCAGCTTAGGGTTCGGCAATCAGCCCCAGCATTTT. Amino acids: CASSLGFGNQPQHF.

The chain links TRBV29-1 to TRBJ1-1, with 7 bases matching TRBD1. V shed 3 bases and J 1 base; nucleotides not matched to a gene: 2. The CDR3 consists of 13 residues. The V gene's germline CDR1 is SQVTM and CDR2 ANQGSEA. The CDR3, as DNA: TGCAGCGTTGATAGACAGGGGAACACTGAAGCTTTCTTT. It yields the protein CSVDRQGNTEAFF.

The rearrangement uses TRBV4-1 and TRBJ2-2; a possible D gene is TRBD1 (6 bases). V was pared by 4 bases and J by 6 bases, with 18 bases between. Germline assignment: CDR1 MGHRA and CDR2 YSYEKL. This CDR3 is built from 16 residues. The CDR3 bases are TGCGCCAGCAGCCCCCGACAGGTAATCACCGCCGGGGAGCTGTTTTTT. Its translation is CASSPRQVITAGELFF.

V is TRBV7-9 and J is TRBJ2-3; the D is unclear. CDR1 is SEHNR, CDR2 FQNEAQ, per germline (reference sequence). There are 11 residues in the CDR3. V lost 5 bases, J lost 6 bases, and 6 bases lay in between. The CDR3, as DNA: TGTGCCAGCAGCCCGGCCGATACGCAGTATTTT. It encodes CASSPADTQYF.

The chain links TRBV6-5 to TRBJ2-2; unclear D gene. The ends were cut back, 5 bases at V and 4 bases at J, with 14 bases in the middle. This CDR3 has 15 amino acids. Germline V gene sequence: CDR1 MNHEY, CDR2 SVGAGI. CDR3 sequence reads: CASSLQERGTGELFF. The CDR3 DNA is TGTGCCAGCAGTCTTCAGGAGCGCGGCACCGGGGAGCTGTTTTTT.

The chain couples TRBV24-1 to TRBJ1-2; no clear D. Trimming left V 4 bases short and J 3 bases short, with 11 bases between. The CDR3 is made up of 14 amino acids. The germline V gene encodes CDR1 KGHDR and CDR2 SFDVKD. The CDR3 spells CATSEAGRDYGYTF. The CDR3 coding sequence is TGTGCCACCAGTGAGGCCGGACGGGACTATGGCTACACCTTC.

The chain links TRBV19 to TRBJ2-5, with D perhaps TRBD1 (6 bases). This CDR3 is built from 15 residues. V shed 4 bases and J shed 4 bases, with 16 bases lying between them. Germline CDR1 and CDR2: LNHDA and SQIVND (reference sequence). The CDR3 DNA sequence: TGTGCCAGTAGTACGTGGGACAACGTGGGAGAGACCCAGTACTTC. This sequence encodes CASSTWDNVGETQYF.

The chain is built from TRBV12-3 or TRBV12-4 and TRBJ1-2, with D maybe TRBD1 (5 bases). This CDR3 contains 11 residues. V dropped 4 bases and J dropped 7 bases, with 7 bases sitting between them. The CDR3 DNA is TGTGCCAGCAGTTCAGGGTTTGGCTACACCTTC. This encodes CASSSGFGYTF.

This sequence joins TRBV14 and TRBJ1-2, with D possibly matching TRBD1 (6 bases). There are 13 residues in the CDR3. The germline V and J ends were trimmed by 1 base and 8 bases, with 11 bases remaining between them. CDR1 SGHDN and CDR2 FVKESK come from the germline V gene. This CDR3 reads CASSQGGARGYTF. CDR3 sequence (DNA): TGTGCCAGCAGCCAAGGGGGGGCGCGGGGCTACACCTTC.